The sequence of this T cell receptor (beta chain) was determined in a study of cytomegalovirus exposure and HLA in healthy donors. The protocol was immunoSEQ multiplex PCR, while the TCRdb copy is restricted to in-frame clones and leaves out a portion. The sample holds about 140,000 clones, about four fifths seen once. Study-wide results and limits: A list of approximately 160 TCR beta chains associated with cytomegalovirus was given.

The CDR3 spans 15 residues. Trimming at V came to 2 bases and at J to 5 bases, leaving 7 bases not matched to a gene. In germline, CDR1 is LNHNV, CDR2 YYDKDF (reference sequence). In the case of this clone: Its antigen is currently unknown.

This chain uses TRBV15 with TRBJ2-5; 8 positions match TRBD1. Sequencing was performed on PBMCs. This sequence was found in a woman aged 25 to 45 in good health and CMV-seronegative. The CDR3 DNA reads TGTGCCACCAGCAGACCCGCAGGGGGCCGGGAGACCCAGTACTTC. This translates into CATSRPAGGRETQYF.